The 18 T cell receptor beta chains in this list originate from one sample, sequenced in a study of cytomegalovirus exposure and HLA in healthy donors. Primers: 60 Vbeta forward and 13 Jbeta reverse. Measured with immunoSEQ multiplex PCR; TCRdb has only the in-frame clones, and not every one. Here the sample spans 140,000 or so clones, roughly 76% being singletons. The source material was PBMCs. Every receptor here comes from a female donor in good health and CMV-seronegative.

The J gene is TRBJ1-1, the V gene TRBV6-5; TRBD1 matches 7 bases. V trimming: 5 bases; J trimming: 3 bases; junction bases outside the gene matches: 3. This CDR3 has 13 residues. In germline, CDR1 is MNHEY, CDR2 SVGAGI. CDR3 bases: TGTGCCAGCAGTCGACAGGGATACACTGAAGCTTTCTTT. Translation gives CASSRQGYTEAFF.

The chain has TRBV5-6 and TRBJ2-3, with D possibly being TRBD1 (7 bases). CDR3 length: 14 amino acids. Trimming removed 4 bases at V and 2 bases at J, with 11 bases between. Germline CDR1 reads SGHDT; CDR2 reads YYEEEE. The CDR3 bases are TGTGCCAGCAGCCTCAGGGGGGCCACAGATACGCAGTATTTT. Amino acid sequence: CASSLRGATDTQYF.

This clone was seen only a few times. The rearrangement joins TRBV6-5 to TRBJ2-7; 7 bases agree with TRBD2. J was trimmed by 2 bases and V by 7 bases; bases with no gene match: 11. Germline assignment: CDR1 MNHEY and CDR2 SVGAGI. The CDR3 consists of 15 residues. CDR3 DNA sequence: TGTGCCAGCAAAGGGCTAGCGGATGGGACCTACGAGCAGTACTTC. Translated, it gives CASKGLADGTYEQYF.

The chain combines TRBV19 with TRBJ1-2, with D uncertain. Germline V gives CDR1 LNHDA, CDR2 SQIVND (reference sequence). Trimming took 5 bases from V and 4 from J, leaving 8 bases between them. The CDR3 extends over 12 amino acids. The CDR3 spells CASSVGGYGYTF. Written as DNA, the CDR3 is TGTGCCAGTAGTGTTGGAGGCTATGGCTACACCTTC.

The chain has TRBV2 and TRBJ2-7; 11 bases are shared with TRBD2. This CDR3 has 16 residues. Germline CDR1 is SNHLY and CDR2 is FYNNEI. With V trimmed by 0 bases and J by 4 bases, 5 bases remained unmatched. The CDR3 reads CASSEARLAGMYEQYF. Written as DNA, the CDR3 is TGTGCCAGCAGTGAAGCGCGACTAGCGGGAATGTACGAGCAGTACTTC. Complete variable domain (other parts from reference TRBV2 and TRBJ2-7): EPEVTQTPSHQVTQMGQEVILRCVPISNHLYFYWYRQILGQKVEFLVSFYNNEISEKSEIFDDQFSVERPDGSNFTLKIRSTKLEDSAMYFCASSEARLAGMYEQYFGPGTRLTVT.

This clone showed up just a few times. V and J are TRBV27 and TRBJ1-5; a weak D match, TRBD1 (5 bases). Trimming removed 2 bases at V and 0 bases at J, with 11 bases between. The CDR3 has 16 residues. The germline CDR1 and CDR2 sequences are MNHEY and SMNVEV (reference sequence). CDR3 sequence (DNA): TGTGCCAGCAGTTTAAAGGGGTCAGATAGCAATCAGCCCCAGCATTTT. It translates to CASSLKGSDSNQPQHF.

The rearrangement links TRBV19 to TRBJ2-4; D possibly corresponds to TRBD1 (5 bases). From germline, CDR1 is LNHDA and CDR2 SQIVND (reference sequence). The CDR3 is made up of 13 amino acids. V shed 5 bases and J shed 6 bases, with 11 bases lying between them. This CDR3 is CASSFRVGNIQYF. DNA for the CDR3: TGTGCCAGTAGTTTCAGGGTCGGAAACATTCAGTACTTC.

The rearrangement uses TRBV29-1 and TRBJ2-5; tentatively, D is TRBD2 (6 bases). Germline V gene lookup returns CDR1 SQVTM and CDR2 ANQGSEA. The CDR3 is 18 amino acids. Trimming removed 3 bases from V and 0 bases from J, with 23 bases in between. CDR3 sequence (DNA): TGCAGCGTTGACTCCCCGGGGGTACTAGCTCAGTACCAAGAGACCCAGTACTTC. It yields the protein CSVDSPGVLAQYQETQYF. The full variable domain, completed using reference TRBV29-1 and TRBJ2-5, is SAVISQKPSRDICQRGTSLTIQCQVDSQVTMMFWYRQQPGQSLTLIATANQGSEATYESGFVIDKFPISRPNLTFSTLTVSNMSPEDSSIYLCSVDSPGVLAQYQETQYFGPGTRLLVL.

V usage is TRBV15 and J usage is TRBJ1-5; 7 positions agree with TRBD1. With V trimmed by 3 bases and J by 8 bases, 7 bases remained unmatched. Germline V gives CDR1 LNHNV, CDR2 YYDKDF (reference sequence). The CDR3 runs to 14 residues. The CDR3 DNA follows: TGTGCCACCAGCAGGGACAGGTCTGGGGAGCCCCAGCATTTT. This translates into CATSRDRSGEPQHF.

Concerning this clone: Other nucleotide sequences from this sample produce the same CDR3. This chain connects TRBV29-1 to TRBJ2-7, with TRBD1 matching 8 bases. The CDR3 loop spans 12 amino acids. V lost 6 bases and J lost 4; bases outside the gene matches: 5. CDR1 SQVTM and CDR2 ANQGSEA come from the germline V gene. The CDR3 loop is CSVGQGSYEQYF. CDR3 DNA sequence: TGCAGCGTAGGACAGGGTTCTTACGAGCAGTACTTC.

This chain uses TRBV10-3 with TRBJ2-3; D is unclear. CDR1 and CDR2 from the germline V gene are ENHRY and SYGVKD. CDR3 length: 13 residues. Trimming took off 2 bases at V and 2 bases at J, with 5 bases between the two ends. The CDR3 DNA reads TGTGCCATCAGTGAGCCCAACACAGATACGCAGTATTTT. Translation gives CAISEPNTDTQYF.

This chain links TRBV28 with TRBJ2-7; 8 nucleotides line up with TRBD2. In germline, CDR1 is MDHEN, CDR2 SYDVKM. The CDR3 runs 14 residues. J was trimmed by 7 bases and V by 6 bases; bases with no gene match: 11. In DNA, the CDR3 is TGTGCCAGCAGGCCCGGACTAGCTTTAAGGGAGCAGTACTTC. This codes for CASRPGLALREQYF.

The rearrangement joins TRBV19 to TRBJ1-1; D is unclear. V dropped 7 bases and J dropped 2 bases, with 11 bases sitting between them. The V gene's germline CDR1 is LNHDA and CDR2 SQIVND (reference sequence). The CDR3 length is 13 residues. The chain's CDR3 is CASKDLRNTEAFF. For the CDR3, the DNA is TGTGCCAGTAAGGACTTGAGAAACACTGAAGCTTTCTTT.

This rearrangement joins TRBV9 to TRBJ2-2; 7 bases agree with TRBD2. V dropped 6 bases and J dropped 1; count of bases not matched to a gene: 6. The CDR3 has 15 amino acids. Germline V CDR1 and CDR2: SGDLS, YYNGEE. The CDR3 coding sequence is TGTGCCAGCACCCTGACTAGCAGGAACACCGGGGAGCTGTTTTTT. Translated: CASTLTSRNTGELFF.

The CDR3 spells CASSSTDRSYGYTF. In nucleotides, the CDR3 is TGTGCCAGCAGCTCGACGGACAGGTCGTACGGCTACACCTTC. The rearrangement links TRBV7-9 to TRBJ1-2, with TRBD1 identical over 7 bases. The CDR3 runs 14 residues. Germline trimming cut 4 bases from V and 8 bases from J; bases unmatched to any gene: 10. CDR1 is SEHNR and CDR2 is FQNEAQ in the germline V gene (reference sequence).

V gene TRBV5-1 combines with J gene TRBJ2-3; a possible D gene is TRBD2 (6 bases). Trimming removed 2 bases from V and 2 bases from J, with 18 bases in between. Germline V gene data show CDR1 as SGHRS and CDR2 as YFSETQ. CDR3 length: 17 residues. The CDR3 protein is CASSFTPQGTDTDTQYF. The DNA for the CDR3 is TGCGCCAGCAGCTTCACCCCGCAAGGGACTGACACAGATACGCAGTATTTT.

The chain recombines TRBV27 with TRBJ1-1; 7 nucleotides agree with TRBD1. The germline V gene encodes CDR1 MNHEY and CDR2 SMNVEV (reference sequence). The CDR3 loop spans 14 amino acids. V shed 5 bases, J shed 0 bases, and the junction held 3 bases outside the gene matches. CDR3 sequence: CASSQGQLNTEAFF. The CDR3 region has the DNA TGTGCCAGCAGTCAGGGACAGCTGAACACTGAAGCTTTCTTT.

Concerning this clone itself: Mismatch with germline at one junction end may stem from a read error. V gene TRBV29-1 combines with J gene TRBJ2-7; the D gene is possibly TRBD1 (5 bases). The CDR3 is 11 residues long. CDR1 is SQVTM and CDR2 is ANQGSEA in the germline V gene. CDR3 protein: CSVEVDSGSFF. The CDR3 nucleotides are TGCAGCGTTGAAGTCGACAGTGGTAGTTTCTTC.